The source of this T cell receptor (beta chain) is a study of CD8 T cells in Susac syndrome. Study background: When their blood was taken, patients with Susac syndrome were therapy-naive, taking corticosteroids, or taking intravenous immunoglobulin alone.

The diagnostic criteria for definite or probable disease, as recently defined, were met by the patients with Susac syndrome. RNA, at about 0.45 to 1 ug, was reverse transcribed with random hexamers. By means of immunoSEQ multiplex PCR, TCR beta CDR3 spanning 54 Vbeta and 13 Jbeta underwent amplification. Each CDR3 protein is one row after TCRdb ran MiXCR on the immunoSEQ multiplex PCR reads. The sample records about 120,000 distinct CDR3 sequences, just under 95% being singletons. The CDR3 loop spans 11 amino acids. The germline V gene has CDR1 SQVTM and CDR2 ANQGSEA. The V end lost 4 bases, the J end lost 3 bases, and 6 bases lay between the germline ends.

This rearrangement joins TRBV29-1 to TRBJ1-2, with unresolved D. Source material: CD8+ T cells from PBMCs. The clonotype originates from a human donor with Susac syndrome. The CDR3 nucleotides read TGCAGCGTTGCTACGGACTATGGCTACACCTTC. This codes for CSVATDYGYTF.